These 21 T cell receptor beta chains were all obtained from the same sample, sequenced in a study of OX40 agonist ivuxolimab in advanced cancers. Profiled with immunoSEQ multiplex PCR; TCRdb holds only in-frame clones, not every one. The sample includes 75,000 to 100,000 clones, approximately 88% seen only once; the top ten take roughly 0.5%. The material sequenced was CD4+ or CD8+ T cells sorted from blood, taken in a trial of the OX40 agonist ivuxolimab. The receptors were sampled from an adult with an advanced solid tumor such as melanoma, head and neck, liver or kidney cancer.

The rearrangement links TRBV19 to TRBJ1-2, with D perhaps TRBD1 (5 bases). Trimming removed 7 bases at V and 9 bases at J, with 24 bases between. The CDR3 extends over 15 amino acids. Germline assignment: CDR1 LNHDA and CDR2 SQIVND (reference sequence). CDR3 sequence (DNA): TGTGCCAGTAACGCGGGGCTCAACGTCATAGGGAGCTACACCTTC. Residues: CASNAGLNVIGSYTF.

This chain joins TRBV10-3 and TRBJ2-7, with D perhaps matching TRBD2 (5 bases). The CDR3 loop spans 15 amino acids. Deletions cut 2 bases from V and 7 bases from J, with 18 bases between. Looked up from germline, CDR1 is ENHRY and CDR2 is SYGVKD. The CDR3 loop reads CAISENRDAPGEQYF. The DNA of the CDR3 is TGTGCCATCAGTGAGAATAGGGATGCGCCGGGGGAGCAGTACTTC.

This clone was seen just once. Other DNA sequences in this specimen translate into the identical CDR3. This chain connects TRBV7-3 to TRBJ1-1, with unresolved D. The CDR3 sequence is 14 residues long. Germline V gene lookup returns CDR1 SGHTA and CDR2 FQGTGA. V was trimmed by 0 bases and J by 1 base, leaving 6 bases between them. This chain's CDR3 is CASSLTAENTEAFF. CDR3 sequence (DNA): TGTGCCAGCAGCTTAACTGCGGAGAACACTGAAGCTTTCTTT.

CDR3 DNA sequence: TGCGCCAGCAGACCAACTTCAGGGTACGGAGACAATGAGCAGTTCTTC. Protein sequence: CASRPTSGYGDNEQFF. The chain carries TRBV5-1 and TRBJ2-1; tentative D call: TRBD1 (5 bases). This CDR3 has 16 amino acids. The V end was cut by 5 bases, the J end by 5 bases, with 20 bases between. Germline V gene data show CDR1 as SGHRS and CDR2 as YFSETQ.

V is TRBV18 and J is TRBJ1-4; D ambiguous. The V gene lost 3 bases and the J gene lost 7 bases, with 12 bases spanning the gap. In germline, CDR1 is KGHSH, CDR2 LQKENI. CDR3 length: 14 residues. CDR3 amino acids: CASSPPDTREKLFF. CDR3 sequence (DNA): TGTGCCAGCTCACCGCCGGATACGCGTGAAAAACTGTTTTTT.

The chain links TRBV10-3 to TRBJ1-6; TRBD1 aligns across 10 bases. This CDR3 is 13 amino acids long. After removal of 10 bases from V and 7 bases from J, the junction contained 4 bases not matched to a gene. Germline V CDR1 and CDR2: ENHRY, SYGVKD. The CDR3 nucleotides are TGTGCCACCGGACAGGGGGAAAATTCACCCCTCCACTTT. It specifies CATGQGENSPLHF.

V usage is TRBV10-3 and J usage is TRBJ2-2; D may be TRBD1 or TRBD2 (5 bases each). Germline CDR1 reads ENHRY; CDR2 reads SYGVKD. The CDR3 has 16 residues. V gave up 11 bases and J gave up 7 bases, with 26 bases separating them. CDR3: CAHQSGRTTENGELFF. The CDR3 nucleotides read TGTGCCCATCAGAGCGGTAGGACGACAGAGAACGGGGAGCTGTTTTTT.

The chain uses TRBV28 and TRBJ1-3; 7 positions match TRBD1. The CDR3 is 16 residues long. Germline V gene lookup returns CDR1 MDHEN and CDR2 SYDVKM. V was pared by 10 bases and J by 3 bases, with 15 bases of the junction left unmatched. The CDR3 DNA reads as TGTGCCACTACACCATCCCAGGGGGAGTATGGAAACACCATATATTTT. Translated: CATTPSQGEYGNTIYF.

A single count supports this clone. This chain uses TRBV6-6 with TRBJ1-5; perhaps TRBD1 as D (5 bases). There are 14 residues in the CDR3. The V gene's germline CDR1 is MNHNY and CDR2 SVGAGI (reference sequence). V lost 7 bases and J lost 7, with 17 bases in between. CDR3 sequence reads: CASTDGGIGQPQHF. In DNA, the CDR3 is TGTGCCAGCACTGACGGGGGGATAGGCCAGCCCCAGCATTTT.

The gene calls are TRBV2 and TRBJ1-5; D gene unclear. Trimming stripped 6 bases from V and 7 bases from J, with 10 bases between. The CDR3 runs to 12 residues. Germline V gene sequence: CDR1 SNHLY, CDR2 FYNNEI. The CDR3 region is CASRRYSQPQHF. CDR3 coding DNA: TGTGCCAGCAGGAGATACTCACAGCCCCAGCATTTT.

The rearrangement uses TRBV6-1 and TRBJ2-1; D possibly matches TRBD1 or TRBD2 (5 bases each). Trimming removed 6 bases at V and 6 bases at J, with 12 bases between. Germline-derived CDR1 and CDR2 are MNHNS and SASEGT. This CDR3 spans 13 amino acids. The CDR3 loop reads CASSRDLVNEQFF. For the CDR3, the DNA is TGTGCCAGCAGCCGGGACCTAGTCAATGAGCAGTTCTTC.

This clone was observed a few times. Distinct nucleotide sequences in the sample also encode this CDR3. This chain connects TRBV5-1 to TRBJ1-1; D gene uncertain. This CDR3 spans 11 amino acids. Germline CDR1 SGHRS, CDR2 YFSETQ. V was pared by 5 bases and J by 5 bases, with 7 bases between. The CDR3: CASRLNTEAFF. DNA for the CDR3: TGCGCCAGCAGGTTAAATACTGAAGCTTTCTTT. Using reference TRBV5-1 and TRBJ1-1 for the parts outside the CDR3, the full variable domain is KAGVTQTPRYLIKTRGQQVTLSCSPISGHRSVSWYQQTPGQGLQFLFEYFSETQRNKGNFPGRFSGRQFSNSRSEMNVSTLELGDSALYLCASRLNTEAFFGQGTRLTVV.

Note on this clone: Other nucleotide sequences in the sample specify the same CDR3. The CDR3 protein is CSASWETQYF. The CDR3 region has the DNA TGCAGTGCTAGCTGGGAGACCCAGTACTTC. The chain has TRBV20-1 and TRBJ2-5; D uncertain. The germline V gene has CDR1 DFQATT and CDR2 SNEGSKA (reference sequence). The CDR3 runs 10 residues. V lost 3 bases and J 5 bases, leaving 4 bases between the germline ends.

The chain uses TRBV5-5 and TRBJ1-3; no reliable D call. The CDR3 consists of 17 residues. V lost 0 bases to trimming and J lost 0 bases, with 13 bases between them. Germline CDR1 reads SGHKS; CDR2 reads YYEKEE (reference sequence). DNA for the CDR3: TGTGCCAGCAGCTTGGTGGAGGGCGGAAACTCTGGAAACACCATATATTTT. Protein: CASSLVEGGNSGNTIYF.

This clone has at least ten counts. The genes are TRBV19 and TRBJ1-5; 11 bases line up with TRBD1. Unmatched junction bases numbered 9, after V lost 5 bases and J lost 6 bases. CDR1 is LNHDA, CDR2 SQIVND, per germline (reference sequence). This CDR3 has 16 amino acids. The CDR3 here is CASSSRDRGAIQPQHF. The CDR3 DNA reads as TGTGCCAGTAGTTCCCGGGACAGGGGGGCTATTCAGCCCCAGCATTTT.

The rearrangement uses TRBV28 and TRBJ2-5, with 11 bases lining up with TRBD2. With the DNA end fitting TRBJ2-7 better, the J assignment may be wrong. From germline, CDR1 is MDHEN and CDR2 SYDVKM. This CDR3 contains 17 residues. The CDR3 nucleotides read TGTGCCAGCAGCCCTCGGGGTAGCGGGGGGGCAGGATACGAGCAGTACTTC. This encodes CASSPRGSGGAGYEQYF.

The V gene is TRBV2, the J gene TRBJ2-5; D not resolved. V gave up 6 bases and J gave up 5 bases, with 19 bases separating them. Germline V gene sequence: CDR1 SNHLY, CDR2 FYNNEI. This CDR3 is 15 amino acids long. The CDR3 DNA sequence: TGTGCCAGCAGCCCCCCCGGCCAGTCGAGGGAGACCCAGTACTTC. It yields the protein CASSPPGQSRETQYF.

The chain has TRBV5-6 and TRBJ1-1; the D is unclear. The CDR3 runs to 13 residues. V lost 0 bases and J lost 1, with 4 bases in between. Germline V gives CDR1 SGHDT, CDR2 YYEEEE. The CDR3 coding sequence is TGTGCCAGCAGCTTGGGAGGGAACACTGAAGCTTTCTTT. Its translation is CASSLGGNTEAFF. Full variable domain (outside the CDR3, taken from reference TRBV5-6 and TRBJ1-1): DAGVTQSPTHLIKTRGQQVTLRCSPKSGHDTVSWYQQALGQGPQFIFQYYEEEERQRGNFPDRFSGHQFPNYSSELNVNALLLGDSALYLCASSLGGNTEAFFGQGTRLTVV.

The CDR3 DNA is TGCAGCGTTGAAGCCGGAGGAGGCACCGGGGAGCTGTTTTTT. Translation: CSVEAGGGTGELFF. V usage is TRBV29-1 and J usage is TRBJ2-2, with a possible D match to TRBD2 (5 bases). CDR1 is SQVTM, CDR2 ANQGSEA, per germline. V lost 1 base to trimming and J lost 4 bases, with 10 bases between them. The CDR3 extends over 14 amino acids.

V is TRBV5-4 and J is TRBJ1-2; unclear D gene. The CDR3 is made up of 14 amino acids. Looked up from germline, CDR1 is SGHNT and CDR2 is YYREEE (reference sequence). Deletions cut 0 bases from V and 5 bases from J, with 11 bases between. This chain's CDR3 is CASSLGGDLYGYTF. CDR3 DNA sequence: TGTGCCAGCAGCTTGGGAGGAGATTTGTATGGCTACACCTTC.

This clone was counted once. The chain recombines TRBV7-2 with TRBJ1-2; D is uncertain. Trimming stripped 2 bases from V and 0 bases from J, with 7 bases between. The CDR3 covers 14 residues. Germline V gene data show CDR1 as SGHTA and CDR2 as FQGNSA. CDR3 amino acids: CASSLLTSNYGYTF. The CDR3 bases are TGTGCCAGCAGCTTATTGACGTCTAACTATGGCTACACCTTC.